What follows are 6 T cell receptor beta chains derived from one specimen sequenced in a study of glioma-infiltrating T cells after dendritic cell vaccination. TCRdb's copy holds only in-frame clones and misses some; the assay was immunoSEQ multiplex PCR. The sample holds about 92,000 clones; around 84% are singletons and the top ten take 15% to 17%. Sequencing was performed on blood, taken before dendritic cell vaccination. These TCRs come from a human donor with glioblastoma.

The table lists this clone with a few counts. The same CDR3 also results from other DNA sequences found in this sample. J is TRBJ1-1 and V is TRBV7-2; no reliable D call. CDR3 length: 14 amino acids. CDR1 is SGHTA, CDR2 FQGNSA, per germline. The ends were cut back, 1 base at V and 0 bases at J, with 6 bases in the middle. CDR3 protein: CASSLVAMNTEAFF. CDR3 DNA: TGTGCCAGCAGCTTAGTGGCCATGAACACTGAAGCTTTCTTT.

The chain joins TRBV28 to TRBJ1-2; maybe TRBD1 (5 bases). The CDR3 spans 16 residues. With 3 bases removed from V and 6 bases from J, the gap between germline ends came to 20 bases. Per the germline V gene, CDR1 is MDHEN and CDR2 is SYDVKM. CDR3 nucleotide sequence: TGTGCCAGCAGTTTTGTCCAGGGAGGTTTTGTCAATGGCTACACCTTC. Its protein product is CASSFVQGGFVNGYTF.

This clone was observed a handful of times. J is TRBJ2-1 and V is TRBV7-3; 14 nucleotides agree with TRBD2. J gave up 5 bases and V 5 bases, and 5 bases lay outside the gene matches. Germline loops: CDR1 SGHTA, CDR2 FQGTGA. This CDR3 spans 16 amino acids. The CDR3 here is CASSPRLAGGNNEQFF. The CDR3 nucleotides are TGTGCCAGCAGCCCCAGACTAGCGGGGGGGAACAATGAGCAGTTCTTC.

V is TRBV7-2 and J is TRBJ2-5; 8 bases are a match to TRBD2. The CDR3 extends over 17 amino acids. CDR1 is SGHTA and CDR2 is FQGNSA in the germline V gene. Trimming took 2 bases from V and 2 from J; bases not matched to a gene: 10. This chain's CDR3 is CASSLSYLGGGQETQYF. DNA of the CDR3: TGTGCCAGCAGCTTAAGCTACTTGGGCGGGGGGCAAGAGACCCAGTACTTC.

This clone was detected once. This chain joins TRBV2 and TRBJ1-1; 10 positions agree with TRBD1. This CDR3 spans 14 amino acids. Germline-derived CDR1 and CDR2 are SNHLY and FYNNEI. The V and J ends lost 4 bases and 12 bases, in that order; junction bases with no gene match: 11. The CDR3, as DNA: TGTGCCAGCAGTGTAAATACCGGGACAGGGGTCCCTTTCTTT. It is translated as CASSVNTGTGVPFF.

CDR3 coding DNA: TGTGCCAGCTCACCACCTAACTTATACGAGCAGTACTTC. Translating gives CASSPPNLYEQYF. The chain links TRBV18 to TRBJ2-7, with D uncertain. Looked up from germline, CDR1 is KGHSH and CDR2 is LQKENI. V lost 0 bases and J lost 4, with 7 bases in between. The CDR3 loop spans 13 amino acids.